These T cell receptor beta chains were read from a single sample in a study of T cell changes during pregnancy in multiple sclerosis. Profiled with immunoSEQ multiplex PCR; TCRdb holds only in-frame clones, not every one. The sample shows about 80,000 clones, around 90% of them seen only once. The material was peripheral blood, obtained before pregnancy. These TCRs come from a female donor with multiple sclerosis, enrolled in a pregnancy study. The CDR3 runs from the conserved cysteine through the conserved F or W. D genes are given only for firm matches. Rows may omit the clone size; those that give it use once, few, many or a size class.

CDR3 protein: CASRPPLLAGWGINEQFF
CDR3 DNA: TGTGCCAGTAGACCCCCCCTCCTAGCGGGGTGGGGAATTAATGAGCAGTTCTTC
D gene: TRBD2
clone size: once
V gene: TRBV19
J gene: TRBJ2-1

CDR3 protein: CASTPLGGYEQYF
CDR3 DNA: TGTGCCAGCACTCCCCTCGGGGGCTACGAGCAGTACTTC
D gene: -
clone size: -
V gene: TRBV28
J gene: TRBJ2-7

CDR3 protein: CASTSLAGQGAPDGYTF
CDR3 DNA: TGTGCCAGTACCTCCCTGGCGGGACAGGGGGCTCCGGATGGCTACACCTTC
D gene: TRBD1
clone size: -
V gene: TRBV19
J gene: TRBJ1-2

CDR3 protein: CATEVHTNYGYTF
CDR3 DNA: TGTGCCACCGAGGTGCATACTAACTATGGCTACACCTTC
D gene: -
clone size: -
V gene: TRBV6-1
J gene: TRBJ1-2

CDR3 protein: CASSFRTGTNYGYTF
CDR3 DNA: TGTGCCAGTAGTTTCAGGACAGGGACTAACTATGGCTACACCTTC
D gene: TRBD1
clone size: -
V gene: TRBV19
J gene: TRBJ1-2

CDR3 protein: CASSVDGGSSYNEQFF
CDR3 DNA: TGTGCCAGCAGCGTAGATGGCGGGAGCTCCTACAATGAGCAGTTCTTC
D gene: TRBD2
clone size: -
V gene: TRBV9
J gene: TRBJ2-1

CDR3 protein: CASSLARGGQGRYNYGYTF
CDR3 DNA: TGCGCCAGCAGCTTGGCCCGGGGTGGCCAAGGGAGGTACAACTATGGCTACACCTTC
D gene: -
clone size: few
V gene: TRBV5-1
J gene: TRBJ1-2

CDR3 protein: CASSAGQGGNQPQHF
CDR3 DNA: TGCGCCAGCAGCGCGGGACAGGGGGGCAATCAGCCCCAGCATTTT
D gene: TRBD1
clone size: -
V gene: TRBV5-1
J gene: TRBJ1-5

CDR3 protein: CASEEAGSSYEQYF
CDR3 DNA: TGTGCCAGCGAAGAAGCGGGTAGCTCCTACGAGCAGTACTTC
D gene: -
clone size: -
V gene: TRBV28
J gene: TRBJ2-7

CDR3 protein: CASSLGGSSPYEQYF
CDR3 DNA: TGTGCCAGCAGCCTAGGGGGATCTTCCCCCTACGAGCAGTACTTC
D gene: -
clone size: once
V gene: TRBV7-3
J gene: TRBJ2-7

CDR3 protein: CASSQIGTGRDF
CDR3 DNA: TGCGCCAGCAGCCAGATAGGGACAGGTCGAGACTTC
D gene: TRBD1
clone size: -
V gene: TRBV4-1
J gene: TRBJ2-5

CDR3 protein: CGSRGANTEAFF
CDR3 DNA: TGTGGTTCTCGGGGGGCCAACACTGAAGCTTTCTTT
D gene: -
clone size: -
V gene: TRBV6-6
J gene: TRBJ1-1

CDR3 protein: CASSIRDRLNEPQHF
CDR3 DNA: TGTGCCAGTAGTATTAGGGACAGACTGAATGAGCCCCAGCATTTT
D gene: TRBD1
clone size: -
V gene: TRBV19
J gene: TRBJ1-5

CDR3 protein: CASRSTGELFF
CDR3 DNA: TGTGCCAGCAGGAGTACCGGGGAGCTGTTTTTT
D gene: -
clone size: -
V gene: TRBV27
J gene: TRBJ2-2

CDR3 protein: CASSRTSGLSYEQYF
CDR3 DNA: TGTGCCAGCAGCCGGACTAGCGGACTCTCCTACGAGCAGTACTTC
D gene: TRBD2
clone size: -
V gene: TRBV5-4
J gene: TRBJ2-7

CDR3 protein: CASSSGLAGGPSTDTQYF
CDR3 DNA: TGCGCCAGCAGCTCGGGACTAGCGGGAGGGCCTAGCACAGATACGCAGTATTTT
D gene: TRBD2
clone size: -
V gene: TRBV5-1
J gene: TRBJ2-3

CDR3 protein: CASSQTPLYNEQFF
CDR3 DNA: TGTGCCAGCTCACAGACTCCTTTATACAATGAGCAGTTCTTC
D gene: -
clone size: once
V gene: TRBV18
J gene: TRBJ2-1

CDR3 protein: CASSVRPNRTGGEQYF
CDR3 DNA: TGTGCCAGCAGTGTCCGCCCTAACAGGACAGGGGGTGAGCAGTACTTC
D gene: TRBD1
clone size: -
V gene: TRBV25-1
J gene: TRBJ2-7

CDR3 protein: CASSRDSNQPQHF
CDR3 DNA: TGTGCCAGCAGTCGAGATAGCAATCAGCCCCAGCATTTT
D gene: -
clone size: -
V gene: TRBV6-5
J gene: TRBJ1-5

CDR3 protein: CASSGGQGIDTQYF
CDR3 DNA: TGTGCCAGCAGCGGGGGACAGGGGATAGATACGCAGTATTTT
D gene: TRBD1
clone size: -
V gene: TRBV9
J gene: TRBJ2-3

CDR3 protein: CASSSGYQETQYF
CDR3 DNA: TGTGCCAGCAGCTCCGGTTACCAAGAGACCCAGTACTTC
D gene: -
clone size: once
V gene: TRBV5-6
J gene: TRBJ2-5

CDR3 protein: CASSPLAGNGQYEQYF
CDR3 DNA: TGTGCCAGCAGTCCCCTAGCGGGAAACGGTCAATACGAGCAGTACTTC
D gene: TRBD2
clone size: -
V gene: TRBV27
J gene: TRBJ2-7

CDR3 protein: CASSLVQNWNEQFF
CDR3 DNA: TGTGCCAGCAGCTTGGTCCAGAATTGGAATGAGCAGTTCTTC
D gene: -
clone size: -
V gene: TRBV11-1
J gene: TRBJ2-1

CDR3 protein: CASSLEDSSYTF
CDR3 DNA: TGTGCCAGCAGCTTAGAGGACAGCTCGTACACCTTC
D gene: -
clone size: -
V gene: TRBV7-8
J gene: TRBJ1-2

CDR3 protein: CASSRTSGTSYNEQFF
CDR3 DNA: TGTGCCAGCAGCCGAACTAGCGGTACCTCCTACAATGAGCAGTTCTTC
D gene: TRBD2
clone size: -
V gene: TRBV14
J gene: TRBJ2-1

CDR3 protein: CASSPALTGFHEQYF
CDR3 DNA: TGTGCCAGCAGCCCCGCCCTAACAGGGTTCCACGAGCAGTACTTC
D gene: -
clone size: -
V gene: TRBV7-9
J gene: TRBJ2-7

CDR3 protein: CASSDLGLYNEQFF
CDR3 DNA: TGTGCCAGCAGCGACCTTGGACTATACAATGAGCAGTTCTTC
D gene: -
clone size: -
V gene: TRBV7-2
J gene: TRBJ2-1

CDR3 protein: CASTPRGNRERWEQYF
CDR3 DNA: TGTGCCAGCACCCCCCGAGGAAACCGAGAACGGTGGGAGCAGTACTTC
D gene: -
clone size: -
V gene: TRBV7-9
J gene: TRBJ2-7

CDR3 protein: CASSIRAGGNYNEQFF
CDR3 DNA: TGTGCCAGCAGTATCCGAGCGGGAGGGAACTACAATGAGCAGTTCTTC
D gene: TRBD2
clone size: -
V gene: TRBV25-1
J gene: TRBJ2-1

CDR3 protein: CASSKREVKTQYF
CDR3 DNA: TGTGCCAGCAGCAAGCGGGAGGTAAAGACCCAGTACTTC
D gene: TRBD2
clone size: -
V gene: TRBV7-9
J gene: TRBJ2-5

CDR3 protein: CASSPHMGQVTDTQYF
CDR3 DNA: TGTGCCAGCAGTCCCCACATGGGACAGGTCACAGATACGCAGTATTTT
D gene: TRBD1
clone size: -
V gene: TRBV28
J gene: TRBJ2-3

CDR3 protein: CSVDSPSGNEQFF
CDR3 DNA: TGCAGCGTTGATAGCCCCTCGGGGAATGAGCAGTTCTTC
D gene: -
clone size: -
V gene: TRBV29-1
J gene: TRBJ2-1

CDR3 protein: CASSPLPGTGEKGTQYF
CDR3 DNA: TGTGCCAGCTCACCACTACCCGGGACAGGGGAAAAAGGGACCCAGTACTTC
D gene: TRBD1
clone size: -
V gene: TRBV18
J gene: TRBJ2-5

CDR3 protein: CSASRGFEQYF
CDR3 DNA: TGCAGTGCTAGTCGAGGGTTCGAGCAGTACTTC
D gene: -
clone size: -
V gene: TRBV20-1
J gene: TRBJ2-7

CDR3 protein: CASSLSRSALQHF
CDR3 DNA: TGTGCCAGCAGTTTATCGAGGTCTGCCCTTCAGCATTTT
D gene: -
clone size: once
V gene: TRBV27
J gene: TRBJ1-5

CDR3 protein: CASSFGRRVNTGELFF
CDR3 DNA: TGTGCCAGCAGCTTCGGCCGGAGAGTGAACACCGGGGAGCTGTTTTTT
D gene: -
clone size: -
V gene: TRBV7-2
J gene: TRBJ2-2

CDR3 protein: CATSASRTSGGETQYF
CDR3 DNA: TGTGCCACCAGCGCGAGCAGAACTAGCGGAGGGGAGACCCAGTACTTC
D gene: TRBD2
clone size: -
V gene: TRBV15
J gene: TRBJ2-5

CDR3 protein: CASSPGQGREKLFF
CDR3 DNA: TGTGCCAGCAGCCCGGGACAGGGACGCGAAAAACTGTTTTTT
D gene: TRBD1
clone size: once
V gene: TRBV7-9
J gene: TRBJ1-4